This T cell receptor (beta chain) came from a study of molecular identifiers for immune sequencing clone quantification. Study findings and constraints: Barcode collisions between identical TCR molecules could shrink estimates of highly expanded clone sizes. In CMV-specific effectors, clones above 20 copies held over 99% of molecules; naive, under 1%.

Previously described methods and listed TCR primers were used for bulk TCR libraries. A single record per CDR3 protein comes from TCRdb applying MiXCR to the PCR reads. The data hold about 320,000 distinct CDR3 sequences, with roughly 23% observed a single time. Concerning this clonotype: No antigen is known for it.

The origin of this receptor is a human donor in good health. Some libraries in this study had Jurkat cell RNA spiked in. Sequenced input: naive CD8+ T cells from blood, with Jurkat cell RNA spiked in. Subset in this sample: FACS-sorted CD8+CD4-CCR7+CD45RA+ naive T cells.

CDR3 coding DNA: TGCAGCGTTGAAGGGGCCGGAGACAGAGCCCACGAGCAGTACTTC. It translates to CSVEGAGDRAHEQYF. The rearrangement links TRBV29-1 to TRBJ2-7; D may be TRBD1 (5 bases). Germline lookup yields CDR1 SQVTM and CDR2 ANQGSEA. The ends were cut back, 1 base at V and 5 bases at J, with 18 bases in the middle. The CDR3 length is 15 residues.